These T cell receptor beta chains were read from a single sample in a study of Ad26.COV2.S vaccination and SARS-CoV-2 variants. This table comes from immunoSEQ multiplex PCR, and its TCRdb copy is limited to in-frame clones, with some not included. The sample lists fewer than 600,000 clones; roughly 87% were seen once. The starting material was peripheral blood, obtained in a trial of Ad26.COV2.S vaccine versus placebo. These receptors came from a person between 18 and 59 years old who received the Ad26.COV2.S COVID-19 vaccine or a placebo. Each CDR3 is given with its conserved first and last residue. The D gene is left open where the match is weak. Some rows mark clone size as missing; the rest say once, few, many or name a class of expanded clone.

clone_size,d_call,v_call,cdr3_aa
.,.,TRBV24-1,CATSDIRFTDTQYF
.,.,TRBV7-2,CASSLAALASTGELFF
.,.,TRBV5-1,CASSLGSKSNTGELFF
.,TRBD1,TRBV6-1,CASTTTGGQGEKLFF
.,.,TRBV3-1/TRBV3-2,CASSQVSYYGYTF
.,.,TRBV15,CATSRDLLGAAYGYTF
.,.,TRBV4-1,CASSQDWPGVNEQFF
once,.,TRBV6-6,CASTNDRLAKNIQYF
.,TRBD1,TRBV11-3,CASSPRDRGEQYF
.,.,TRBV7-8,CASSPTVFSYEQYF
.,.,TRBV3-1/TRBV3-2,CASSQDGWGASTDTQYF
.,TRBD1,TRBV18,CASSPLQGLDEQFF
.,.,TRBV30,CAWNREGYGYTF
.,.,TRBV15,CATSFLAPPTYEQYF
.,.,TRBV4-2,CASSQEGNRQYSNQPQHF
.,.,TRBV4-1,CASSQDYGRLSYTF
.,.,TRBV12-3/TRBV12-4,CASSLPPNTEAFF
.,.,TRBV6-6,CASRIGNTIYF
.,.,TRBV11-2,CASSYRQVDTEAFF
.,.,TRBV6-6,CASSYDNSYEQYF
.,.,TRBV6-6,CASSYSRESSLHF